Below, 14 T cell receptor beta chains from the same sample are listed, as sequenced in a study of blood T cell repertoires in COVID-19. The data were produced by immunoSEQ multiplex PCR, yet TCRdb's version contains in-frame clones alone and is incomplete. This sample has 250,000 or so clones, with 86% found just once. The sequenced sample was peripheral blood. The receptors stem from a man aged 40-55 years with active or convalescent COVID-19.

The J gene is TRBJ1-1, the V gene TRBV4-1; 7 bases align to TRBD1. Germline CDR1 is MGHRA and CDR2 is YSYEKL. The CDR3 contains 14 residues. J lost 3 bases, V lost 4 bases, and 5 bases had no gene match. CDR3 amino acids: CASSPEGADTEAFF. CDR3 DNA sequence: TGCGCCAGCAGCCCTGAGGGGGCGGACACTGAAGCTTTCTTT.

V usage is TRBV28 and J usage is TRBJ1-2; D gene unclear. The V gene lost 3 bases and the J gene lost 4 bases, with 18 bases spanning the gap. Per the germline V gene, CDR1 is MDHEN and CDR2 is SYDVKM. This CDR3 region has 16 residues. CDR3 residues: CASSFSSTGRIYGYTF. CDR3 DNA: TGTGCCAGCAGTTTTTCTTCAACTGGTAGAATCTATGGCTACACCTTC.

This clone is a singleton in its sample. The genes are TRBV2 and TRBJ2-7; 12 bases are a match to TRBD2. V dropped 5 bases and J dropped 2; count of bases not matched to a gene: 7. Germline CDR1 reads SNHLY; CDR2 reads FYNNEI. The CDR3 is 16 residues long. The CDR3 region is CASSLLAGGHTYEQYF. The CDR3 nucleotides are TGTGCCAGCAGTCTACTAGCGGGGGGCCATACCTACGAGCAGTACTTC.

This clone was detected a few times. V is TRBV9 and J is TRBJ1-6, with unresolved D. Germline CDR1 reads SGDLS; CDR2 reads YYNGEE. The CDR3 covers 13 residues. The V end was cut by 0 bases, the J end by 7 bases, with 5 bases between. The CDR3 nucleotides are TGTGCCAGCAGCGTAGGACAAAATTCACCCCTCCACTTT. This encodes CASSVGQNSPLHF. The full variable domain, rest sourced from reference TRBV9 and TRBJ1-6, is DSGVTQTPKHLITATGQRVTLRCSPRSGDLSVYWYQQSLDQGLQFLIQYYNGEERAKGNILERFSAQQFPDLHSELNLSSLELGDSALYFCASSVGQNSPLHFGNGTRLTVT.

The gene calls are TRBV19 and TRBJ1-2; D is undetermined. The ends were cut back, 6 bases at V and 8 bases at J, with 13 bases in the middle. The CDR3 spans 12 residues. Germline V gene sequence: CDR1 LNHDA, CDR2 SQIVND (reference sequence). The CDR3 region is CASSVSEGGYTF. The CDR3 coding sequence is TGTGCCAGTAGCGTATCGGAGGGAGGCTACACCTTC. The full variable domain, completed using reference TRBV19 and TRBJ1-2, is DGGITQSPKYLFRKEGQNVTLSCEQNLNHDAMYWYRQDPGQGLRLIYYSQIVNDFQKGDIAEGYSVSREKKESFPLTVTSAQKNPTAFYLCASSVSEGGYTFGSGTRLTVV.

The CDR3 is CSASFPTPTGVGNEQFF. Here the CDR3 DNA reads TGCAGTGCTAGTTTCCCCACCCCAACAGGGGTAGGAAATGAGCAGTTCTTC. The chain couples TRBV20-1 to TRBJ2-1, with TRBD1 matching 7 bases. V gave up 3 bases and J gave up 7 bases; unmatched junction bases: 18. There are 17 residues in the CDR3. Germline V gene lookup returns CDR1 DFQATT and CDR2 SNEGSKA (reference sequence).

The gene calls are TRBV7-6 and TRBJ2-2, with 10 positions matching TRBD2. Trimming cost V 5 bases and J 2 bases; bases outside gene matches: 5. The germline V gene has CDR1 SGHVS and CDR2 FNYEAQ. CDR3 length equals 16 residues. This CDR3 is CASSQSGGANTGELFF. The CDR3 DNA reads TGTGCCAGCAGCCAAAGCGGGGGGGCTAACACCGGGGAGCTGTTTTTT.

The V and J genes are TRBV11-3 and TRBJ2-7; 12 nucleotides line up with TRBD1. The V and J ends lost 8 bases and 6 bases, in that order; junction bases with no gene match: 8. Germline V CDR1 and CDR2: SGHNT, YENEEA. The CDR3 has 14 amino acids. The CDR3 region has the DNA TGTGCCAGCGATGGGGGACAGGGGGCCCTCGAGCAGTACTTC. Residues: CASDGGQGALEQYF.

This clone was seen a few times. This chain links TRBV24-1 with TRBJ2-1; D is unclear. The germline CDR1 and CDR2 sequences are KGHDR and SFDVKD. The CDR3 consists of 15 residues. The V end was cut by 5 bases, the J end by 0 bases, with 10 bases between. Here the CDR3 reads CATSGAGLSYNEQFF. CDR3 nucleotide sequence: TGTGCCACCAGTGGGGCAGGCCTCTCCTACAATGAGCAGTTCTTC.

This chain uses TRBV19 with TRBJ2-7, with D maybe TRBD1 (6 bases). CDR3 length: 15 residues. The V gene's germline CDR1 is LNHDA and CDR2 SQIVND (reference sequence). V was trimmed by 4 bases and J by 3 bases, leaving 16 bases between them. The CDR3, as DNA: TGTGCCAGTAGTAGGGATGTAACAGGGTACTACGAGCAGTACTTC. Its protein product is CASSRDVTGYYEQYF.

The chain is built from TRBV9 and TRBJ1-1, with D tentatively TRBD1 (6 bases). CDR1 SGDLS and CDR2 YYNGEE come from the germline V gene. The CDR3 length is 15 residues. Trimming took off 0 bases at V and 5 bases at J, with 14 bases between the two ends. The CDR3 reads CASSVEGRGRTEAFF. CDR3 bases: TGTGCCAGCAGCGTAGAAGGGAGGGGGAGGACTGAAGCTTTCTTT. The full variable domain, with the rest looked up from reference TRBV9 and TRBJ1-1, is DSGVTQTPKHLITATGQRVTLRCSPRSGDLSVYWYQQSLDQGLQFLIQYYNGEERAKGNILERFSAQQFPDLHSELNLSSLELGDSALYFCASSVEGRGRTEAFFGQGTRLTVV.

The J gene is TRBJ1-5, the V gene TRBV6-5; possibly TRBD1 for D (6 bases). Deletions cut 4 bases from V and 6 bases from J, with 13 bases between. Germline V lookup: CDR1 MNHEY, CDR2 SVGAGI. The CDR3 runs to 14 residues. CDR3 sequence: CASSFDRWGQPQHF. CDR3 in DNA: TGTGCCAGCAGTTTTGACAGGTGGGGTCAGCCCCAGCATTTT.

The chain couples TRBV5-1 to TRBJ2-3, with a weak D call TRBD1 (5 bases). With 1 base removed from V and 3 bases from J, the gap between germline ends came to 9 bases. CDR1 and CDR2 (germline): SGHRS, YFSETQ. CDR3 size: 14 residues. The DNA of the CDR3 is TGCGCCAGCAGCTTGCAGGGAAAGACAGATACGCAGTATTTT. As protein: CASSLQGKTDTQYF.

This chain links TRBV27 with TRBJ2-2; D is unresolved. Trimming pared 3 bases from V and 3 bases from J, leaving 8 bases between. CDR3 length equals 14 residues. Germline assignment: CDR1 MNHEY and CDR2 SMNVEV (reference sequence). CDR3 amino acids: CASSFSLYTGELFF. The CDR3 region has the DNA TGTGCCAGCAGTTTTTCACTCTACACCGGGGAGCTGTTTTTT.